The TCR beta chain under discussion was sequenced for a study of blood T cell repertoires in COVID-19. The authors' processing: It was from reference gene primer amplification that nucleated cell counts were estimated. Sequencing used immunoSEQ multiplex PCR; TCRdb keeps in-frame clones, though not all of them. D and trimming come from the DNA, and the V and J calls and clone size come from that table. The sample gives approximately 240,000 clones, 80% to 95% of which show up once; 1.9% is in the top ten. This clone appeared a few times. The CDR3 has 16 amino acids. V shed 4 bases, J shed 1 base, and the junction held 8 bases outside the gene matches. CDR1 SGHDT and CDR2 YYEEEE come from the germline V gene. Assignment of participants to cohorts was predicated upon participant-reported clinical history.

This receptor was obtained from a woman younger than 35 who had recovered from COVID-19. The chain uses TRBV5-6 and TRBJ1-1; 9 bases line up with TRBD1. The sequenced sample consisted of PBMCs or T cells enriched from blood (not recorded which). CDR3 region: CASSPGTGLRNTEAFF. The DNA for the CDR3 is TGTGCCAGCAGCCCAGGGACAGGGCTCAGGAACACTGAAGCTTTCTTT.